Following are 10 T cell receptor beta chains from one sample sequenced in a study of vaccination effects on CD4 cells after COVID-19. Clones were read by immunoSEQ multiplex PCR, and TCRdb kept only the in-frame ones, dropping some. The data contain 15,000 or so clones, 76% of them singletons. For these receptors, no antigen is known. Before sequencing took place, the ViraFEST assay used viral peptide pools to expand antigen-specific CD4+ T cells. CD4+ T cell isolation took place after 10 days of culture. Sometime from March through December 2020, the person acquired a SARS-CoV-2 infection that PCR confirmed. Vaccination of participants consisted of two doses of either the BNT162b2 or mRNA-1273 vaccine. Specimen: CD4+ T cells from PBMCs cultured with SARS-CoV-2 spike peptides, collected after COVID-19 vaccination. These receptors came from a human donor who had a prior SARS-CoV-2 infection.

The chain has TRBV2 and TRBJ1-5; D is uncertain. The length of the CDR3 is 14 residues. Trimming shortened V by 4 bases and J by 4 bases, and 11 bases separated the two germline ends. CDR1 is SNHLY and CDR2 is FYNNEI in the germline V gene. The CDR3 region is CASSGVFLNQPQHF. The CDR3 nucleotides read TGTGCCAGCAGTGGAGTGTTTCTAAATCAGCCCCAGCATTTT.

The chain has TRBV11-2 and TRBJ2-7; tentatively, D is TRBD1 or TRBD2 (6 bases each). This CDR3 comprises 16 residues. Trimming took 5 bases from V and 1 from J, leaving 18 bases between them. Germline V gives CDR1 SGHAT, CDR2 FQNNGV. CDR3 bases: TGTGCCAGCAGCCGTAGCGGAGGGACACTTTCCTACGAGCAGTACTTC. Translating gives CASSRSGGTLSYEQYF.

This chain uses TRBV18 with TRBJ1-2; possibly TRBD1 for D (5 bases). There are 15 residues in the CDR3. V gave up 1 base and J gave up 8 bases, with 17 bases separating them. The germline V gene has CDR1 KGHSH and CDR2 LQKENI. CDR3 coding DNA: TGTGCCAGCTCACCACGTGTGGGGCGCGTAGGCGGCTACACCTTC. Encoded protein: CASSPRVGRVGGYTF. The whole variable domain, remainder taken from reference TRBV18 and TRBJ1-2, is NAGVMQNPRHLVRRRGQEARLRCSPMKGHSHVYWYRQLPEEGLKFMVYLQKENIIDESGMPKERFSAEFPKEGPSILRIQQVVRGDSAAYFCASSPRVGRVGGYTFGSGTRLTVV.

This clone was observed once. This sequence joins TRBV4-1 and TRBJ1-2; D call uncertain. Per germline, CDR1 MGHRA and CDR2 YSYEKL. The CDR3 spans 13 residues. Trimming cost V 0 bases and J 8 bases, with 10 bases left between them. The CDR3: CASSQDRGFGYTF. The CDR3 bases are TGCGCCAGCAGCCAAGATCGCGGGTTCGGCTACACCTTC.

J is TRBJ1-4 and V is TRBV15, with D maybe TRBD1 (5 bases). Germline-derived CDR1 and CDR2 are LNHNV and YYDKDF (reference sequence). Trimming left V 8 bases short and J 5 bases short, with 15 bases between. The length of the CDR3 is 14 residues. CDR3 sequence reads: CATSAGRVNEKLFF. CDR3 DNA sequence: TGTGCCACCTCAGCGGGGCGAGTAAATGAAAAACTGTTTTTT.

V and J are TRBV23-1 and TRBJ2-5; D could derive from TRBD1 or TRBD2 (5 bases each). TRBV23-1 is recorded as an ORF, its role being uncertain. With 2 bases removed from V and 2 bases from J, the gap between germline ends came to 12 bases. This CDR3 has 15 amino acids. The CDR3 protein is CASSQPGPLQETQYF. CDR3 DNA: TGCGCCAGCAGTCAACCGGGACCCTTACAAGAGACCCAGTACTTC.

This chain connects TRBV9 to TRBJ2-3, with TRBD2 matching over 9 bases. The V and J ends lost 4 bases and 4 bases, in that order; junction bases with no gene match: 7. The CDR3 runs 15 residues. Germline values: CDR1 SGDLS, CDR2 YYNGEE. The CDR3 coding sequence is TGTGCCAGCAGCTTTAGCGGGGGAGGCTCAGATACGCAGTATTTT. Translated, it gives CASSFSGGGSDTQYF.

This clone has a single count. This rearrangement joins TRBV2 to TRBJ2-7, with 7 bases fitting TRBD1. In germline, CDR1 is SNHLY, CDR2 FYNNEI. This CDR3 spans 14 amino acids. Germline trimming cut 5 bases from V and 3 bases from J; bases unmatched to any gene: 7. CDR3 sequence: CASSWTGRSYEQYF. CDR3 nucleotides: TGTGCCAGCAGTTGGACAGGCCGGAGCTACGAGCAGTACTTC.

The rearrangement uses TRBV7-9 and TRBJ1-1; perhaps TRBD1 as D (5 bases). The CDR3 covers 13 residues. Germline V gene lookup returns CDR1 SEHNR and CDR2 FQNEAQ (reference sequence). V was shortened by 3 bases and J by 7 bases, with 12 bases between the two germline ends. The CDR3 region has the DNA TGTGCCAGCAGCTTTCCCGGGGGGGGTGAAGCTTTCTTT. Translation gives CASSFPGGGEAFF.

The V gene is TRBV18, the J gene TRBJ2-2; D unclear. From germline, CDR1 is KGHSH and CDR2 LQKENI. The CDR3 runs to 16 residues. V was shortened by 1 base and J by 0 bases, with 9 bases between the two germline ends. CDR3 in amino acids: CASSPQGVTNTGELFF. CDR3 DNA: TGTGCCAGCTCACCACAAGGAGTGACGAACACCGGGGAGCTGTTTTTT.